The sequence of this T cell receptor (beta chain) was determined in a study of early T cells in non-severe SARS-CoV-2 infection. Overall study: Alpha and beta chains were unpaired, from unsorted whole-blood bulk RNA.

The CDR3 runs to 14 residues. V was cut by 6 bases and J by 5 bases, with 14 bases left in between. The germline CDR1 and CDR2 sequences are DFQATT and SNEGSKA (reference sequence). This clonotype came up many times. Individually, cDNA molecules had unique molecular identifiers attached to them. Each CDR3 protein gets one entry after TCRdb re-called the 5' RACE reads with MiXCR. The table lists 20,000 to 25,000 distinct CDR3 sequences, 5% of them singletons. Sequenced material: whole blood. The rearrangement uses TRBV20-1 and TRBJ1-6; D not resolved. This sequence was found in an adult who was a healthcare worker with PCR-confirmed SARS-CoV-2 infection or an uninfected control (not recorded which). CDR3 sequence reads: CSAKRTRNNSPLHF. CDR3 nucleotides: TGCAGTGCCAAAAGGACCAGGAATAATTCACCCCTCCACTTT.